This record looks at one TCR beta chain sequence and its context. The source of the sample is a study of blood T cell repertoires in COVID-19. Whole-study context: Spain, Italy and the United States supplied samples that represented acute and convalescent COVID-19. Sources were T cells, B-cell-depleted T cells, or PBMCs; the material itself was cDNA or gDNA.

In Seattle, patients joined the study during active infection and were tracked longitudinally. Per the original methods: Amplification of reference gene primers provided the estimated nucleated cell counts. Sequencing was performed with immunoSEQ multiplex PCR; in TCRdb, only in-frame clones are kept and a portion is missing. The DNA was the basis for D and trimming; V, J and clone size are from that table. The sample has tens of thousands of clones, approximately 81% seen once. CDR1 SGHKS and CDR2 YYEKEE come from the germline V gene (reference sequence). This CDR3 is 16 amino acids long. After removal of 4 bases from V and 0 bases from J, the junction contained 7 bases not matched to a gene.

This TCR was recovered from a man between 60 and 75 years old with COVID-19, enrolled during active disease. Sequencing was done on a sample of peripheral blood. The chain couples TRBV5-5 to TRBJ2-3, with TRBD1 matching 8 bases. The CDR3 sequence is CASSLGQGPSTDTQYF. DNA of the CDR3: TGTGCCAGCAGCCTCGGACAGGGACCCAGCACAGATACGCAGTATTTT.